The sequence of this T cell receptor beta chain was determined in a study of T cells in Graves' hyperthyroidism and ophthalmopathy. It was RNA transcripts that yielded the amplified TCR beta CDR3 regions. HTBI primers were used for first-round RT-PCR of the TCR CDR3. A single record per CDR3 protein comes from TCRdb applying MiXCR to the multiplex PCR reads. This table holds around 290,000 distinct CDR3 sequences, about an eighth found once. The germline V gene has CDR1 SEHNR and CDR2 FQNEAQ (reference sequence). The trim removed 11 bases at V and 9 bases at J, leaving 10 bases unmatched. CDR3 length: 13 amino acids. This clonotype was seen many times.

The chain links TRBV7-9 to TRBJ2-1; 10 bases are a match to TRBD2. The sequence came from a young woman with Graves' hyperthyroidism that later progressed to Graves' ophthalmopathy. Sample: blood. For the CDR3, the DNA is TGTGCCGTAAGACTAGCGGGTGCTAGTGAGCAGTTCTTC. Amino acid sequence: CAVRLAGASEQFF.